This T cell receptor beta chain emerged from a study of T cell responses to AZD1222 COVID-19 vaccine. Trimming took off 4 bases at V and 2 bases at J, with 18 bases between the two ends. CDR1 and CDR2 from the germline V gene are ENHRY and SYGVKD. The CDR3 consists of 16 residues. Sequenced by immunoSEQ multiplex PCR; TCRdb stores in-frame clones only, minus some. The table lists some 120,000 clones, around 89% of them singletons. The receptor's source is an adult in good health. This chain uses TRBV10-3 with TRBJ2-7; the D gene is possibly TRBD2 (6 bases). The sample was peripheral blood, taken on day 0 of AZD1222 vaccination. The CDR3 bases are TGTGCCATCAGTGGGAGCCGATTTAGCGGCACCTACGAGCAGTACTTC. It translates to CAISGSRFSGTYEQYF.